The 23 T cell receptor beta chains below come from one sample, sequenced in a study of shared T cell receptors in the human thymus. Using immunoSEQ multiplex PCR, the repertoire was profiled, and TCRdb retains in-frame clones only, with some absent. The data contain 630,000 or so clones, around 87% of them singletons. The data were also submitted as part of a second study, on human thymus T cells.

Specimen: thymocytes. These receptors all stem from a boy younger than two with a congenital heart defect.

This clone was found once. This chain uses TRBV4-3 with TRBJ2-1; TRBD1 matches at 7 bases. The V gene's germline CDR1 is LGHNA and CDR2 YSLEER. The V and J ends lost 0 bases and 4 bases, in that order; junction bases with no gene match: 9. This CDR3 is 17 amino acids long. In nucleotides, the CDR3 is TGCGCCAGCAGCCAAGACGGGCCAGGGGGTAATTACAATGAGCAGTTCTTC. Translating gives CASSQDGPGGNYNEQFF.

This chain links TRBV6-5 with TRBJ2-7, with 10 nucleotides matching TRBD1. This CDR3 comprises 16 residues. V lost 4 bases to trimming and J lost 0 bases; unmatched junction nucleotides: 6. Germline V gene lookup returns CDR1 MNHEY and CDR2 SVGAGI. CDR3 in DNA: TGTGCCAGCAGTTCTAGGACAGGGGGTTTCTCCTACGAGCAGTACTTC. Amino acid sequence: CASSSRTGGFSYEQYF.

The chain has TRBV6-5 and TRBJ2-1; no clear D gene. The CDR3 has 12 residues. Trimming took off 2 bases at V and 9 bases at J, with 8 bases between the two ends. CDR1 MNHEY and CDR2 SVGAGI come from the germline V gene. CDR3 coding DNA: TGTGCCAGCAGTTACGGCCCTTCTGAGCAGTTCTTC. As protein: CASSYGPSEQFF.

The chain joins TRBV28 to TRBJ2-1; weak D call: TRBD2 (5 bases). Trimming pared 10 bases from V and 8 bases from J, leaving 24 bases between. The CDR3 runs 15 residues. Germline CDR1 and CDR2: MDHEN and SYDVKM. The CDR3 region has the DNA TGTGCCACCCGCGGCACTAGGCCGGTTCTGGATGAGCAGTTCTTC. Translation gives CATRGTRPVLDEQFF.

This clone was observed once. This chain connects TRBV27 to TRBJ1-2, with 8 bases identical to TRBD1. V gave up 5 bases and J gave up 3 bases; unmatched junction bases: 2. The CDR3 is made up of 13 amino acids. Germline V CDR1 and CDR2: MNHEY, SMNVEV (reference sequence). The CDR3 reads CASSPQGDYGYTF. The CDR3 DNA is TGTGCCAGCAGTCCACAGGGGGACTATGGCTACACCTTC.

The chain joins TRBV20-1 to TRBJ1-2; D is uncertain. The germline gives CDR1 DFQATT, CDR2 SNEGSKA (reference sequence). The CDR3 has 9 residues. The CDR3 reads CRDSGGYTF. CDR3 DNA sequence: TGCAGGGATTCGGGGGGCTACACCTTC.

The chain couples TRBV5-1 to TRBJ2-7; the D is unclear. The CDR3 is 14 amino acids. The germline V and J ends were trimmed by 0 bases and 2 bases, with 9 bases remaining between them. Germline V gene data show CDR1 as SGHRS and CDR2 as YFSETQ. The CDR3 DNA sequence: TGCGCCAGCAGCTTGGAAGCCCAACCCTACGAGCAGTACTTC. Translation gives CASSLEAQPYEQYF.

This chain joins TRBV5-1 and TRBJ2-7; 7 bases fit TRBD1. The CDR3 length is 14 residues. Germline CDR1 is SGHRS and CDR2 is YFSETQ. V shed 2 bases, J shed 3 bases, and the junction held 5 bases outside the gene matches. The CDR3 spells CASSFVTGNYEQYF. Written as DNA, the CDR3 is TGCGCCAGCAGCTTTGTGACAGGGAACTACGAGCAGTACTTC.

The CDR3: CASSSFDRGLNYGYTF. The CDR3 coding sequence is TGTGCCAGCAGCTCCTTCGACAGGGGCTTAAACTATGGCTACACCTTC. This sequence joins TRBV7-2 and TRBJ1-2, with TRBD1 matching over 8 bases. With 4 bases clipped from V and 2 bases from J, the junction kept 9 bases outside the gene matches. Germline CDR1 reads SGHTA; CDR2 reads FQGNSA. The CDR3 has 16 residues.

The V call is TRBV4-3, the J call TRBJ2-5; TRBD2 agrees at 11 bases. Per the germline V gene, CDR1 is LGHNA and CDR2 is YSLEER. The CDR3 sequence is 16 residues long. With 1 base clipped from V and 5 bases from J, the junction kept 6 bases outside the gene matches. The DNA of the CDR3 is TGCGCCAGCAGCCAAGTGACTAGCGGGAAGGGGGAGACCCAGTACTTC. It encodes CASSQVTSGKGETQYF.

The CDR3 DNA reads as TGCGCCAGCAGCTTACCGGGTAGGGGCCCCTCTGGGGCCAACGTCCTGACTTTC. The encoded protein is CASSLPGRGPSGANVLTF. V gene TRBV5-1 combines with J gene TRBJ2-6; tentatively, D is TRBD1 (5 bases). Trimming took off 2 bases at V and 0 bases at J, with 15 bases between the two ends. CDR1 is SGHRS and CDR2 is YFSETQ in the germline V gene. CDR3 length: 18 residues.

The CDR3 nucleotides read TGTGCCAGCAGCTCACCGACTAGCGGGAGGGCCTTACAAGAGACCCAGTACTTC. It yields the protein CASSSPTSGRALQETQYF. The chain employs TRBV7-4 and TRBJ2-5; 14 bases align to TRBD2. Germline V gene data show CDR1 as SGHVT and CDR2 as SQSDAQ. This CDR3 spans 18 amino acids. Unmatched junction bases numbered 9, after V lost 4 bases and J lost 2 bases. Supplemented by reference TRBV7-4 and TRBJ2-5, the full variable domain reads GAGVSQSPRYKVAKRGRDVALRCDSISGHVTLYWYRQTLGQGSEVLTYSQSDAQRDKSGRPSGRFSAERPERSVSTLKIQRTEQGDSAVYLCASSSPTSGRALQETQYFGPGTRLLVL.

This sequence joins TRBV14 and TRBJ2-3; no firm D call. Germline V lookup: CDR1 SGHDN, CDR2 FVKESK. Trimming removed 0 bases from V and 5 bases from J, with 12 bases in between. The length of the CDR3 is 15 residues. The CDR3, as DNA: TGTGCCAGCAGCCAAGAGGGTTGTCGGAGAGATACGCAGTATTTT. Its protein is CASSQEGCRRDTQYF.

The CDR3 region is CASSEWGGSNQPQHF. The CDR3 DNA reads as TGTGCCAGCAGTGAATGGGGAGGGAGCAATCAGCCCCAGCATTTT. The J gene is TRBJ1-5, the V gene TRBV6-1; D call uncertain. CDR1 and CDR2 from the germline V gene are MNHNS and SASEGT. The CDR3 is made up of 15 amino acids. V was pared by 2 bases and J by 1 base, with 9 bases between.

This clone was counted between two and nine times. The chain's CDR3 is CASSLTRTSDGEDTQYF. CDR3 nucleotide sequence: TGTGCCAGCAGTTTAACGAGGACTAGCGATGGGGAGGATACGCAGTATTTT. The rearrangement links TRBV27 to TRBJ2-3; 9 bases align to TRBD2. Germline-derived CDR1 and CDR2 are MNHEY and SMNVEV (reference sequence). This CDR3 is 17 amino acids long. The J segment lost 6 bases and the V segment lost 2 bases, leaving 12 bases of the junction unmatched.

The rearrangement links TRBV4-3 to TRBJ2-1, with TRBD2 matching 7 bases. The CDR3 has 16 residues. Per germline, CDR1 LGHNA and CDR2 YSLEER. Trimming at V came to 3 bases and at J to 8 bases, leaving 13 bases not matched to a gene. The DNA for the CDR3 is TGCGCCAGCAGCCAGGGCTCAGAAGGCGGGAGCGATGAGCAGTTCTTC. Protein product: CASSQGSEGGSDEQFF.

The V and J genes are TRBV5-1 and TRBJ2-3; D unclear. The CDR3 is 15 amino acids. Germline V gives CDR1 SGHRS, CDR2 YFSETQ. Trimming removed 7 bases at V and 2 bases at J, with 17 bases between. The CDR3 is CASRRTGMDTDTQYF. CDR3 nucleotides: TGCGCCAGCCGCCGAACGGGTATGGACACAGATACGCAGTATTTT.

This sequence joins TRBV29-1 and TRBJ2-1; 15 bases agree with TRBD2. Per germline, CDR1 SQVTM and CDR2 ANQGSEA. Trimming cost V 3 bases and J 0 bases; bases outside gene matches: 12. The CDR3 covers 20 residues. Here the CDR3 DNA reads TGCAGCGTTGAGAACTCCGGGACTAGCGGGAGGTTAAGCTCCTACAATGAGCAGTTCTTC. The encoded protein is CSVENSGTSGRLSSYNEQFF.

The rearrangement uses TRBV11-2 and TRBJ1-4; D uncertain. Per germline, CDR1 SGHAT and CDR2 FQNNGV. V lost 4 bases and J 4 bases, leaving 19 bases between the germline ends. The CDR3 has 17 residues. This CDR3 is CASSSRGSYSFNEKLFF. The CDR3 bases are TGTGCCAGCAGCTCCCGAGGATCTTATTCCTTTAATGAAAAACTGTTTTTT.

The chain joins TRBV7-9 to TRBJ2-1; D gene ambiguous. Germline lookup yields CDR1 SEHNR and CDR2 FQNEAQ (reference sequence). The CDR3 covers 12 residues. Trimming took off 5 bases at V and 8 bases at J, with 10 bases between the two ends. The CDR3 sequence is CASSLRHDEQFF. DNA for the CDR3: TGTGCCAGCAGCCTTCGACACGATGAGCAGTTCTTC.

V gene TRBV28 combines with J gene TRBJ2-3, with 14 positions matching TRBD2. The CDR3 is made up of 17 amino acids. After removal of 7 bases from V and 3 bases from J, the junction contained 9 bases not matched to a gene. Per the germline V gene, CDR1 is MDHEN and CDR2 is SYDVKM. As DNA, the CDR3 is TGTGCCAGCATCCCCGTGGGACTAGCGGGAGTGACAGATACGCAGTATTTT. Its translation is CASIPVGLAGVTDTQYF. Drawing the rest from reference TRBV28 and TRBJ2-3, the complete variable domain is DVKVTQSSRYLVKRTGEKVFLECVQDMDHENMFWYRQDPGLGLRLIYFSYDVKMKEKGDIPEGYSVSREKKERFSLILESASTNQTSMYLCASIPVGLAGVTDTQYFGPGTRLTVL.

The rearrangement joins TRBV7-9 to TRBJ2-7; 12 bases are a match to TRBD2. The CDR3 is made up of 15 amino acids. CDR1 is SEHNR, CDR2 FQNEAQ, per germline (reference sequence). The junction had 7 bases not matched to a gene; V was cut back by 5 bases and J by 5 bases. The CDR3 nucleotides read TGTGCCAGCAGCGGGCCCGGACTAGCGGGACACGAGCAGTACTTC. Its protein product is CASSGPGLAGHEQYF.

The J gene is TRBJ2-7, the V gene TRBV4-3; tentative D call: TRBD1 (6 bases). The CDR3 has 17 residues. Germline V gives CDR1 LGHNA, CDR2 YSLEER. The germline V and J ends were trimmed by 7 bases and 2 bases, with 24 bases remaining between them. As DNA, the CDR3 is TGCGCCAGCAAAGCCAAGTTGACCCCAGGGGCACCCTACGAGCAGTACTTC. Its protein product is CASKAKLTPGAPYEQYF.